Sequencing of this T cell receptor beta chain was carried out in a study of radiation and T cells in renal cell carcinoma. The time point is: blood 2 weeks post-SBRT. Documented treatment: 15 Gy SBRT to primary tumor, nephrectomy 4 weeks later. After SBRT, blood was collected at 2 and 4 weeks, plus baseline. Clear cell pathology was present in this patient's renal cell carcinoma. Measured with immunoSEQ multiplex PCR; TCRdb has only the in-frame clones, and not every one. Here the sample spans roughly 150,000 clones, roughly 89% being singletons. CDR1 and CDR2 (germline): KGHSH, LQKENI. CDR3 length equals 14 residues. Trimming pared 0 bases from V and 2 bases from J, leaving 8 bases between.

The clonotype originates from a woman in her forties or fifties with renal cell carcinoma. This specimen was blood, taken from a patient whose treatment included radiotherapy and nephrectomy. This chain uses TRBV18 with TRBJ2-7, with D perhaps matching TRBD2 (6 bases). The CDR3 coding sequence is TGTGCCAGCTCACCACCGTGGACTACCTACGAGCAGTACTTC. Amino acids: CASSPPWTTYEQYF.